Listed below are T cell receptor beta chains from one sample, sequenced in a study of cytomegalovirus exposure and HLA in healthy donors. The table came from immunoSEQ multiplex PCR; TCRdb's copy has only in-frame clones and leaves some out. The sample yields fewer than 200,000 clones, around three quarters seen once. Sequencing was done on a sample of PBMCs. All receptors derive from a man between 40 and 49 years old in good health and CMV-seronegative. Each CDR3 is given with its conserved first and last residue. The D gene is left open where the match is weak. The size entry is marked missing in some rows and otherwise reads once, few, many or a size class.

abundance | len | j_gene | v_gene | d_gene | CDR3aa | CDR3nt
once | 13 | TRBJ2-2 | TRBV28 | NA | CASSLWATGELFF | TGTGCCAGCAGTTTATGGGCCACCGGGGAGCTGTTTTTT
NA | 13 | TRBJ1-2 | TRBV12-5 | NA | CASGLHTNYGYTF | TGTGCTAGTGGTTTACATACTAACTATGGCTACACCTTC
NA | 16 | TRBJ2-1 | TRBV4-3 | TRBD1 | CASSQSTGASYNEQFF | TGCGCCAGCAGCCAATCTACAGGGGCCTCCTACAATGAGCAGTTCTTC
few | 17 | TRBJ2-1 | TRBV4-3 | TRBD1 | CASSQDPNRGLRNEQFF | TGCGCCAGCAGCCAAGATCCCAACAGGGGGTTGAGGAATGAGCAGTTCTTC
few | 15 | TRBJ2-7 | TRBV10-2 | TRBD1 | CATLPGQGVPYEQYF | TGCGCCACATTGCCGGGACAGGGGGTCCCCTACGAGCAGTACTTC
NA | 12 | TRBJ1-2 | TRBV19 | NA | CASSDNYYGYTF | TGTGCCAGTAGTGACAACTACTATGGCTACACCTTC
once | 13 | TRBJ2-7 | TRBV4-1 | NA | CASTGISSYEQYF | TGCGCCAGCACAGGGATTAGCTCCTACGAGCAGTACTTC
once | 16 | TRBJ1-5 | TRBV27 | NA | CASSLRGIYSNQPQHF | TGTGCCAGCAGTTTGCGGGGCATCTATAGCAATCAGCCCCAGCATTTT
NA | 14 | TRBJ1-3 | TRBV7-2 | NA | CASSGPRAGNTIYF | TGTGCCAGCAGCGGGCCGCGGGCTGGAAACACCATATATTTT
once | 16 | TRBJ2-1 | TRBV27 | TRBD2 | CASSFRVGGGFDEQFF | TGTGCCAGCAGTTTTCGTGTGGGGGGAGGGTTCGATGAGCAGTTCTTC
NA | 17 | TRBJ1-5 | TRBV19 | TRBD1 | CASSIATWTGANQPQHF | TGTGCCAGTAGTATAGCCACCTGGACAGGGGCTAATCAGCCCCAGCATTTT
NA | 13 | TRBJ2-2 | TRBV7-9 | NA | CAAPGTNTGELFF | TGTGCAGCACCCGGTACCAACACCGGGGAGCTGTTTTTT
NA | 16 | TRBJ2-3 | TRBV11-2 | NA | CASSLGGSGITDTQYF | TGTGCCAGCAGCTTAGGGGGTAGCGGAATCACAGATACGCAGTATTTT
NA | 14 | TRBJ2-7 | TRBV10-3 | TRBD2 | CAISGLAAAYEQYF | TGTGCCATCAGCGGACTAGCTGCTGCCTACGAGCAGTACTTC
NA | 14 | TRBJ1-2 | TRBV18 | NA | CASSPISGAYGYTF | TGTGCCAGCTCACCCATCTCAGGGGCCTATGGCTACACCTTC
NA | 14 | TRBJ2-7 | TRBV4-1 | NA | CASSQNSRSYEQYF | TGCGCCAGCAGCCAAAACAGCCGCTCCTACGAGCAGTACTTC
NA | 17 | TRBJ2-1 | TRBV5-4 | NA | CASSRFRGALSYNEQFF | TGTGCCAGCAGCCGTTTTAGGGGCGCTCTCTCCTACAATGAGCAGTTCTTC
NA | 15 | TRBJ1-1 | TRBV5-6 | NA | CASSLVVGGGTEAFF | TGTGCCAGCAGCTTGGTTGTGGGAGGAGGAACTGAAGCTTTCTTT
few | 13 | TRBJ2-1 | TRBV7-7 | NA | CASSPNRDNEQFF | TGTGCCAGCAGCCCAAACAGGGACAATGAGCAGTTCTTC
NA | 15 | TRBJ1-1 | TRBV5-1 | NA | CASSLGAGGNTEAFF | TGCGCCAGCAGCCTGGGGGCGGGAGGAAACACTGAAGCTTTCTTT
NA | 16 | TRBJ2-3 | TRBV9 | TRBD2 | CASSVASGIRTDTQYF | TGTGCCAGCAGCGTAGCTAGCGGGATTCGCACAGATACGCAGTATTTT
few | 15 | TRBJ2-7 | TRBV30 | TRBD2 | CAWTVAGGRAYEQYF | TGTGCCTGGACGGTAGCGGGAGGGCGGGCCTACGAGCAGTACTTC
NA | 14 | TRBJ1-5 | TRBV18 | TRBD1 | CASSQGESNQPQHF | TGTGCCAGCTCGCAGGGGGAAAGCAATCAGCCCCAGCATTTT
once | 15 | TRBJ1-2 | TRBV19 | NA | CASSAPGIRFIGYTF | TGTGCCAGTAGTGCTCCAGGAATCCGCTTTATTGGCTACACCTTC
few | 12 | TRBJ2-7 | TRBV29-1 | NA | CSGGTGTGEQYF | TGCAGCGGGGGAACAGGGACGGGCGAGCAGTACTTC
NA | 12 | TRBJ1-2 | TRBV29-1 | NA | CSGTQDNYGYTF | TGCAGCGGGACACAGGATAACTATGGCTACACCTTC
NA | 11 | TRBJ2-1 | TRBV27 | NA | CASRLTGEQFF | TGTGCCAGCAGGCTGACGGGTGAGCAGTTCTTC
once | 11 | TRBJ2-7 | TRBV29-1 | TRBD1 | CSVRQGPEQYF | TGCAGCGTAAGACAGGGCCCCGAGCAGTACTTC
NA | 13 | TRBJ1-4 | TRBV6-5 | TRBD1 | CASRTGDRGKLFF | TGTGCCAGCAGGACCGGGGACAGAGGAAAACTGTTTTTT
NA | 14 | TRBJ2-3 | TRBV19 | NA | CASTGSRGPDTQYF | TGTGCCAGTACAGGTAGCAGGGGACCAGATACGCAGTATTTT
NA | 15 | TRBJ2-7 | TRBV10-2 | TRBD1 | CASSEFTGARYEQYF | TGCGCCAGCAGTGAATTCACAGGGGCTCGCTACGAGCAGTACTTC
NA | 15 | TRBJ2-7 | TRBV6-6 | NA | CASSYGSGAGHEQYF | TGTGCCAGCAGTTACGGTAGCGGCGCGGGGCACGAGCAGTACTTC
NA | 11 | TRBJ2-5 | TRBV7-2 | NA | CASSVSETQYF | TGTGCCAGCAGCGTATCAGAGACCCAGTACTTC
NA | 15 | TRBJ2-2 | TRBV15 | NA | CATSSSRGNTGELFF | TGTGCCACCAGCAGTTCCAGAGGGAACACCGGGGAGCTGTTTTTT
NA | 15 | TRBJ2-7 | TRBV7-2 | NA | CASSPGGIQGDEQYF | TGTGCCAGCAGCCCAGGGGGGATCCAGGGCGACGAGCAGTACTTC
NA | 15 | TRBJ1-4 | TRBV7-9 | TRBD1 | CASSSNRGQDEKLFF | TGTGCCAGCAGCTCAAACAGGGGGCAGGATGAAAAACTGTTTTTT
NA | 13 | TRBJ2-3 | TRBV7-2 | NA | CASSTGEADTQYF | TGTGCCAGCAGCACCGGAGAGGCAGATACGCAGTATTTT
NA | 14 | TRBJ1-4 | TRBV4-1 | NA | CASSQGEAGEKLFF | TGCGCCAGCAGCCAGGGGGAGGCAGGAGAAAAACTGTTTTTT
NA | 13 | TRBJ2-7 | TRBV28 | NA | CASIGTPAYEQYF | TGTGCCAGCATCGGGACTCCAGCCTACGAGCAGTACTTC
NA | 15 | TRBJ1-5 | TRBV6-1 | NA | CASSEVGGGNQPQHF | TGTGCCAGCAGTGAAGTCGGCGGTGGCAATCAGCCCCAGCATTTT
NA | 13 | TRBJ1-5 | TRBV6-5 | NA | CASSLLEGMSQHF | TGTGCCAGCAGTTTACTAGAGGGTATGTCCCAGCATTTT
NA | 15 | TRBJ1-5 | TRBV7-2 | NA | CASSLDGISNQPQHF | TGTGCCAGCAGCTTGGACGGGATTAGCAATCAGCCCCAGCATTTT
few | 16 | TRBJ2-5 | TRBV7-2 | TRBD2 | CASSFTSGRALETQYF | TGTGCCAGCAGCTTTACAAGCGGGAGGGCCCTGGAGACCCAGTACTTC
few | 16 | TRBJ1-2 | TRBV7-6 | TRBD1 | CASSLLTGTGGNGYTF | TGTGCCAGCAGCCTATTGACCGGGACAGGGGGCAATGGCTACACCTTC
NA | 15 | TRBJ2-7 | TRBV7-3 | NA | CASSQTGGPIGEQYF | TGTGCCAGCAGCCAAACCGGAGGGCCCATTGGCGAGCAGTACTTC
once | 14 | TRBJ1-2 | TRBV19 | TRBD1 | CASSMQGGGFGYTF | TGTGCCAGTAGTATGCAAGGGGGCGGTTTTGGCTACACCTTC
NA | 12 | TRBJ2-7 | TRBV7-9 | NA | CSSNHPGGEQYF | TGTTCCAGCAACCACCCCGGGGGCGAGCAGTACTTC
NA | 15 | TRBJ2-7 | TRBV5-6 | TRBD1 | CASSGRDRGPYEQYF | TGTGCCAGCAGCGGCCGGGACAGGGGACCCTACGAGCAGTACTTC
NA | 17 | TRBJ2-7 | TRBV4-1 | TRBD2 | CASSQEGLAGGAYEQYF | TGCGCCAGCAGCCAAGAAGGACTAGCGGGAGGGGCGTACGAGCAGTACTTC
NA | 16 | TRBJ1-1 | TRBV2 | NA | CASSETQGWGRTEAFF | TGTGCCAGCAGTGAAACACAGGGTTGGGGTCGCACTGAAGCTTTCTTT
NA | 13 | TRBJ2-7 | TRBV11-1 | NA | CASSQQAYYEQYF | TGTGCCAGCAGCCAACAGGCTTACTACGAGCAGTACTTC
NA | 15 | TRBJ1-2 | TRBV19 | TRBD1 | CASSPRTGANYGYTF | TGTGCCAGTAGTCCACGGACAGGGGCTAACTATGGCTACACCTTC
NA | 15 | TRBJ2-5 | TRBV12-5 | NA | CASGTGSTGQETQYF | TGTGCTAGTGGCACGGGGAGCACGGGCCAAGAGACCCAGTACTTC
few | 14 | TRBJ1-1 | TRBV18 | NA | CASSRDSANTEAFF | TGTGCCAGCTCACGCGACAGTGCCAACACTGAAGCTTTCTTT
NA | 14 | TRBJ2-2 | TRBV27 | NA | CASAPGLKPGELFF | TGTGCCAGCGCCCCTGGCCTGAAACCCGGGGAGCTGTTTTTT